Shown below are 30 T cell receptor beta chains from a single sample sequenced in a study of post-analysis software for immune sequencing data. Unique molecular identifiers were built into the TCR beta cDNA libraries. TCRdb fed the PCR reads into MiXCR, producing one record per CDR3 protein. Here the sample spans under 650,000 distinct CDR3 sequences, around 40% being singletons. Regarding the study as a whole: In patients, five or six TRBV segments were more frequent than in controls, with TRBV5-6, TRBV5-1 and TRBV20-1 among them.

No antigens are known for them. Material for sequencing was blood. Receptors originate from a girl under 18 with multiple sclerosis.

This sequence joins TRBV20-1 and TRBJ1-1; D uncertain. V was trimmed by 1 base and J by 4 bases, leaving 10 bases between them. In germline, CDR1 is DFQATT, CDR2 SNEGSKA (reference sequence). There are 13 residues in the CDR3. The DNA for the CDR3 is TGCAGTGCTAGAGTGCCGGGAGGCACTGAAGCTTTCTTT. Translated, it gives CSARVPGGTEAFF.

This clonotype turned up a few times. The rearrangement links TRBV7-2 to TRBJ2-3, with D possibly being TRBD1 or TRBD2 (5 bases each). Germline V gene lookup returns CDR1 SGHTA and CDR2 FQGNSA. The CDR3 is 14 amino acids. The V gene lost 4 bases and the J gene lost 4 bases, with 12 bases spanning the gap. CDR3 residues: CASSSLGTADTQYF. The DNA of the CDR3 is TGTGCCAGCAGCTCACTAGGGACCGCAGATACGCAGTATTTT.

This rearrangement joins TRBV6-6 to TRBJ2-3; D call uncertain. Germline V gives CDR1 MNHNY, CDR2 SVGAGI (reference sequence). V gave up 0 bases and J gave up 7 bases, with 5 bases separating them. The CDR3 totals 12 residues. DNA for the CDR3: TGTGCCAGCAGTTACTCCCCGAATACGCAGTATTTT. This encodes CASSYSPNTQYF.

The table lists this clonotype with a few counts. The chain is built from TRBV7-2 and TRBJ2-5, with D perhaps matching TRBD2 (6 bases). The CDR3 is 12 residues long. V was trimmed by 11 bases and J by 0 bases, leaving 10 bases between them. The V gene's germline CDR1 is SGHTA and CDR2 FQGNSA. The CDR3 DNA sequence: TGTGCCTGCGCTAGCGACCAAGAGACCCAGTACTTC. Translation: CACASDQETQYF.

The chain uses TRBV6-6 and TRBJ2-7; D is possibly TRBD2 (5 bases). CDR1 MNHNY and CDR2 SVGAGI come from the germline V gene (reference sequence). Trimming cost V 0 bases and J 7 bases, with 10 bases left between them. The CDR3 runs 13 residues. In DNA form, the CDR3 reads TGTGCCAGCAGTTACTCGGAGGAGATTGAGCAGTACTTC. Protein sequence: CASSYSEEIEQYF.

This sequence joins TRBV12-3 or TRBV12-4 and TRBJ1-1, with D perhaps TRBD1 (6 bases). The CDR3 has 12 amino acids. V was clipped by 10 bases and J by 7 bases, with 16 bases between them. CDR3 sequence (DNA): TGTGCCACCAGGGGAGGGGCGAGTGAAGCTTTCTTT. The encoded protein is CATRGGASEAFF.

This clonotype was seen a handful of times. Here the CDR3 DNA reads TGCAGCGGCCAGTCCGCGTCCGTGAACACCGGGGAGCTGTTTTTT. As protein: CSGQSASVNTGELFF. This chain uses TRBV29-1 with TRBJ2-2, with no clear D. The CDR3 is made up of 15 amino acids. V was clipped by 7 bases and J by 1 base, with 16 bases between them. In germline, CDR1 is SQVTM, CDR2 ANQGSEA.

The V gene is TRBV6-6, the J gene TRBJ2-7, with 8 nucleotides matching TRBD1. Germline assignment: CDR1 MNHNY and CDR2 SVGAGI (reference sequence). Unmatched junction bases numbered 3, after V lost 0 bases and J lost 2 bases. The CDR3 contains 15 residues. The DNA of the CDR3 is TGTGCCAGCAGTTACTCTGCGACAGGGGCCTACGAGCAGTACTTC. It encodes CASSYSATGAYEQYF.

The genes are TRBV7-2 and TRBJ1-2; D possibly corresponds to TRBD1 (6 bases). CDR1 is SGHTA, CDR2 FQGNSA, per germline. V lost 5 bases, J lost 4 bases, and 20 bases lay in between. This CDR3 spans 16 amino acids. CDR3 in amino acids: CASSQLEWTVTYGYTF. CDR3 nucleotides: TGTGCCAGCAGCCAACTCGAGTGGACAGTGACCTATGGCTACACCTTC. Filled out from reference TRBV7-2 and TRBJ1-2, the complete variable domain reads GAGVSQSPSNKVTEKGKDVELRCDPISGHTALYWYRQSLGQGLEFLIYFQGNSAPDKSGLPSDRFSAERTGGSVSTLTIQRTQQEDSAVYLCASSQLEWTVTYGYTFGSGTRLTVV.

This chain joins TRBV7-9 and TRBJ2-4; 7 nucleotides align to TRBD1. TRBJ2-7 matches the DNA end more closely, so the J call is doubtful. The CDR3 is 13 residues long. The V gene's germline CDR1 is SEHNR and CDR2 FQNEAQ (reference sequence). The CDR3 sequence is CASSLNDRDEQYF. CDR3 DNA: TGTGCCAGCAGCCTAAATGACAGGGACGAGCAGTACTTC.

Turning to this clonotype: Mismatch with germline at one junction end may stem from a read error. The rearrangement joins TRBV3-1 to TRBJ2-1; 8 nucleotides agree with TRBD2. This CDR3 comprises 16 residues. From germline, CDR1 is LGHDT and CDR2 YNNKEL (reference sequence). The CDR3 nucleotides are TGTGCCGGCAGCCAACTTAGCGGGGTACCTTACAATGAGCAGTTCTTC. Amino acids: CAGSQLSGVPYNEQFF.

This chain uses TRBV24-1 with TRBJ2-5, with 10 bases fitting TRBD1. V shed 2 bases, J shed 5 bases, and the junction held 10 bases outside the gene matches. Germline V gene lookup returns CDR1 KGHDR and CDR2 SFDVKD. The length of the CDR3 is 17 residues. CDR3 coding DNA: TGTGCCACCAGTGATTGGGACAGGGGCTCGACGGGGGAGACCCAGTACTTC. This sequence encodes CATSDWDRGSTGETQYF.

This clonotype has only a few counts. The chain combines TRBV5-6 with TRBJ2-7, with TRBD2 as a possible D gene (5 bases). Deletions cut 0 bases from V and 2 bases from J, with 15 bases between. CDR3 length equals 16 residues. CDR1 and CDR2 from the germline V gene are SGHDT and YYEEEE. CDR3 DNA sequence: TGTGCCAGCAGCTTGGGAGGACTCCTCCTTACCTACGAGCAGTACTTC. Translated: CASSLGGLLLTYEQYF.

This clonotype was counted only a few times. The CDR3 nucleotides read TGTGCCAGCAGGACCGGGACTCCCTACAATGAGCAGTTCTTC. This sequence encodes CASRTGTPYNEQFF. The chain employs TRBV12-3 or TRBV12-4 and TRBJ2-1; weak D call: TRBD2 (6 bases). V was pared by 6 bases and J by 2 bases, with 11 bases between. The CDR3 contains 14 residues.

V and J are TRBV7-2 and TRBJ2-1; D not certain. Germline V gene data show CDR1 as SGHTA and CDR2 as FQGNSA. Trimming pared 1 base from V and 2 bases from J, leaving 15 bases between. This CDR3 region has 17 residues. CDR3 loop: CASSLDAKARAYNEQFF. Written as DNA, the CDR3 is TGTGCCAGCAGCTTAGATGCGAAAGCTCGAGCCTACAATGAGCAGTTCTTC.

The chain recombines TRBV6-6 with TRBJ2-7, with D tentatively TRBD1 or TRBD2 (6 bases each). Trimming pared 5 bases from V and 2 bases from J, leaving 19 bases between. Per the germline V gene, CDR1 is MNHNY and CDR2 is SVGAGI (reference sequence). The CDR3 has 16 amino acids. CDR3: CASSDTTGSGAYEQYF. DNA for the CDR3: TGTGCCAGCAGTGACACGACAGGTTCGGGGGCCTACGAGCAGTACTTC.

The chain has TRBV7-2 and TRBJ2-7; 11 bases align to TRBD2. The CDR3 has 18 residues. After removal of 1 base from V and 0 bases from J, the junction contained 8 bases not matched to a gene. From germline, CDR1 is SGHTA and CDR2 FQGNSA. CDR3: CASSLEGKTSGVSYEQYF. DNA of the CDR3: TGTGCCAGCAGCTTAGAGGGGAAGACTAGCGGGGTCTCCTACGAGCAGTACTTC.

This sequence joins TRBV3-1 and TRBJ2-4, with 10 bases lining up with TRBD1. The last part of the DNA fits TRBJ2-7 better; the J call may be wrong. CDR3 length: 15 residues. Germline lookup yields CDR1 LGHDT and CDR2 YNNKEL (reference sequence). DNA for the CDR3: TGTGCCAGCAGCCAGACCGGGACAGGGGTCTACGAGCAGTACTTC. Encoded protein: CASSQTGTGVYEQYF.

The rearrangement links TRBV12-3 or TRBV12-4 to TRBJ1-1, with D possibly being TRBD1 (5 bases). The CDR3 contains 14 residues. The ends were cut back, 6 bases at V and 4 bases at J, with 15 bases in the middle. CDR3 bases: TGTGCCAGCAGGGGAGTATGGCAGGGCACTGAAGCTTTCTTT. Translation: CASRGVWQGTEAFF.

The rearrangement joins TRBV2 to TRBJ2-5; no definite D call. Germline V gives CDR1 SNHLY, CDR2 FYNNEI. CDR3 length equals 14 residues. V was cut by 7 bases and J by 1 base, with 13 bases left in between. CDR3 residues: CASTPSLSQETQYF. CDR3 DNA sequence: TGTGCCAGCACCCCTTCCCTGAGCCAAGAGACCCAGTACTTC. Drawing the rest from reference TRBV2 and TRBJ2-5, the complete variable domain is EPEVTQTPSHQVTQMGQEVILRCVPISNHLYFYWYRQILGQKVEFLVSFYNNEISEKSEIFDDQFSVERPDGSNFTLKIRSTKLEDSAMYFCASTPSLSQETQYFGPGTRLLVL.

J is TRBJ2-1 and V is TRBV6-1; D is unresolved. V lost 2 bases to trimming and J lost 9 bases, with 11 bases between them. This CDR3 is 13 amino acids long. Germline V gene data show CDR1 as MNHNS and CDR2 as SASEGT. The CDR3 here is CASSELENTEQFF. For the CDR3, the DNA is TGTGCCAGCAGTGAATTAGAGAACACTGAGCAGTTCTTC.

The CDR3 sequence: CASSQGQQLFF. The DNA for the CDR3 is TGTGCCAGCAGCCAAGGTCAACAACTGTTTTTT. The chain combines TRBV4-2 with TRBJ1-4; D gene ambiguous. CDR1 and CDR2 from the germline V gene are LGHNA and YNFKEQ. V was cut by 1 base and J by 12 bases, with 6 bases left in between. This CDR3 is built from 11 residues.

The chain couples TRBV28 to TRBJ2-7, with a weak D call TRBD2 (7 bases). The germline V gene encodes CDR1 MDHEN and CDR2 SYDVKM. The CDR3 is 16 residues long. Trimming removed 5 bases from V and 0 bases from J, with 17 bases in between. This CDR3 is CASSIMGGAHSYEQYF. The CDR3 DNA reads TGTGCCAGCAGTATCATGGGGGGGGCCCACTCCTACGAGCAGTACTTC.

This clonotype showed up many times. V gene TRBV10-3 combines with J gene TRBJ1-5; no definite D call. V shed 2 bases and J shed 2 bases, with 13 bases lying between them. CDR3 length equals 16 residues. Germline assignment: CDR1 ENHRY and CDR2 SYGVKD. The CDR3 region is CAISEGLGGGNQPQHF. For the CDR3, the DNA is TGTGCCATCAGTGAGGGGCTGGGAGGAGGCAATCAGCCCCAGCATTTT.

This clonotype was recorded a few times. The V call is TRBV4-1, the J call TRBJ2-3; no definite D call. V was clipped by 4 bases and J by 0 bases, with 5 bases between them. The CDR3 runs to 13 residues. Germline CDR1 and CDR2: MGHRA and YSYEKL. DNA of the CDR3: TGCGCCAGCAGCCGACATAGCACAGATACGCAGTATTTT. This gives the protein CASSRHSTDTQYF.

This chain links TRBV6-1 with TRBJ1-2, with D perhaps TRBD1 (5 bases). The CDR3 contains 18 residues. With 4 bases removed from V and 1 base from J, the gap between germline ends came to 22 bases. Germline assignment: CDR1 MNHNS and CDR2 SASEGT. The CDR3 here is CASSAGGYSERRNYGYTF. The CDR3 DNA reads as TGTGCCAGCAGTGCGGGGGGTTATTCAGAGCGCCGTAACTATGGCTACACCTTC.

In nucleotides, the CDR3 is TGTGCCAGTACCCTGCGGGGAGGACAAGAGACCCAGTACTTC. This encodes CASTLRGGQETQYF. This chain joins TRBV7-2 and TRBJ2-5; tentative D call: TRBD2 (6 bases). The germline V and J ends were trimmed by 9 bases and 2 bases, with 16 bases remaining between them. Germline V lookup: CDR1 SGHTA, CDR2 FQGNSA. This CDR3 spans 14 amino acids.

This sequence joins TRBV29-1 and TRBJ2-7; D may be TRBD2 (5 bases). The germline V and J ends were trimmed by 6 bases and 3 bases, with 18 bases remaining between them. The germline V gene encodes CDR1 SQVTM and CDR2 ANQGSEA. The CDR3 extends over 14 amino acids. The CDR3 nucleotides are TGCAGCGTCCGTCTAGTCCGCCGGGACTACGAGCAGTACTTC. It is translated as CSVRLVRRDYEQYF.

CDR3 protein: CASSRGEASGPLFF. The CDR3 DNA reads TGTGCCAGCAGTCGGGGGGAGGCCTCCGGACCTCTTTTCTTT. The chain employs TRBV12-3 or TRBV12-4 and TRBJ1-1, with a possible D match to TRBD1 (5 bases). The germline V and J ends were trimmed by 5 bases and 13 bases, with 23 bases remaining between them. The CDR3 runs 14 residues.

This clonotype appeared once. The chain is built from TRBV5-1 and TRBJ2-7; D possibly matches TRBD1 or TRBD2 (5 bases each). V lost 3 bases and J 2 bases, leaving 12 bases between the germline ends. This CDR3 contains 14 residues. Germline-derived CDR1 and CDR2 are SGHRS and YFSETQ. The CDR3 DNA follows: TGCGCCAGCAGCTACGGGACGGCCCCCTACGAGCAGTACTTC. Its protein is CASSYGTAPYEQYF. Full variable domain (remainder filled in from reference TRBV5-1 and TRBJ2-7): KAGVTQTPRYLIKTRGQQVTLSCSPISGHRSVSWYQQTPGQGLQFLFEYFSETQRNKGNFPGRFSGRQFSNSRSEMNVSTLELGDSALYLCASSYGTAPYEQYFGPGTRLTVT.